Sequencing of this T cell receptor beta chain was carried out in a study of metastatic and nonmetastatic thyroid tumors. Study-level findings and limits: Patients with malignant thyroid tumors reportedly had significantly higher TCR beta diversity than those with benign nodules, in blood and tumor.

Per the authors' pipeline: Clinicopathological groups of papillary thyroid cancer showed CDR3 differences that were used to build a distant-metastasis classifier. TCRdb reanalyzed the PCR reads via MiXCR. TCRdb, not the original authors, processed these V and J calls. The sample consists of 37,000 or so clones, about 18% of them appearing once. All patients were treatment-naive before thyroid surgery. Of note for this clone: The target antigen is unknown.

The receptor was isolated from a male donor with papillary thyroid cancer or a benign thyroid nodule (not recorded which). Some clones in this sample may be carry-over from other donors' samples. Specimen: blood.

CDR3 region: CASSPPGQEHYEQYF. The CDR3 nucleotides read TGTGCCAGCAGTCCCCCGGGACAGGAGCACTACGAGCAGTACTTC. The chain carries TRBV6-1 and TRBJ2-7, with TRBD1 identical over 8 bases. This CDR3 is 15 amino acids long. The germline gives CDR1 MNHNS, CDR2 SASEGT. The ends lost 5 bases at V and 3 bases at J; junction bases unmatched: 9.